This is a list of T cell receptor beta chains from one sample in a study of blood T cell repertoires in COVID-19. Some clones are missing from TCRdb's copy, which holds only in-frame ones; the method was immunoSEQ multiplex PCR. The table records more than 300,000 clones, about 87% of them present only once. The material sequenced was peripheral blood. The source of these receptors is a woman in her twenties or thirties with COVID-19, enrolled during active disease. Each CDR3 is given with its conserved first and last residue. D genes are given only for firm matches. Some rows have no size entry. The others give once, few or many, or a class for an expanded clone.

-	-	TRBJ2-7	TRBV9	CASGPSTTFPYEQYF	TGTGCCAGCGGCCCCTCGACTACATTCCCCTACGAGCAGTACTTC
-	-	TRBJ1-1	TRBV28	CASILGGENTEAFF	TGTGCCAGCATCTTGGGGGGAGAGAACACTGAAGCTTTCTTT
-	-	TRBJ2-5	TRBV2	CATLRADQETQYF	TGTGCCACCCTCCGAGCGGATCAAGAGACCCAGTACTTC
-	TRBD2	TRBJ2-5	TRBV6-2/TRBV6-3	CASSYAGGQETQYF	TGTGCCAGCAGTTACGCGGGAGGCCAAGAGACCCAGTACTTC
-	TRBD2	TRBJ2-1	TRBV19	CASSITGGAYNEQFF	TGTGCCAGTAGTATTACGGGAGGCGCCTACAATGAGCAGTTCTTC
-	TRBD1	TRBJ1-4	TRBV28	CASSLVEGAEKLFF	TGTGCCAGCAGTTTAGTAGAGGGGGCGGAAAAACTGTTTTTT
-	-	TRBJ1-3	TRBV21-1	CASRRNPQTGRDSGNTIYF	TGTGCCAGCAGGAGGAATCCCCAGACAGGGAGAGACTCTGGAAACACCATATATTTT
-	TRBD2	TRBJ2-7	TRBV6-2/TRBV6-3	CASSYSASGRLEQYF	TGTGCCAGCAGTTACTCAGCTAGCGGGAGGCTTGAGCAGTACTTC
-	TRBD1	TRBJ1-2	TRBV6-5	CAATPRDRDGYTF	TGTGCCGCGACGCCCCGGGACAGGGATGGCTACACCTTC
-	TRBD1	TRBJ1-1	TRBV19	CASSTTGLEAFF	TGTGCCAGTAGTACGACAGGGCTTGAAGCTTTCTTT
-	-	TRBJ2-7	TRBV15	CATSRGPRGNEQYF	TGTGCCACCAGCAGGGGCCCTCGGGGGAACGAGCAGTACTTC
-	TRBD1	TRBJ1-4	TRBV30	CAWSGQAFNEKLFF	TGTGCCTGGAGCGGACAGGCTTTCAATGAAAAACTGTTTTTT
once	TRBD1	TRBJ1-1	TRBV18	CASSRSRTGTNTEAFF	TGTGCCAGCTCACGGTCTAGGACAGGGACGAACACTGAAGCTTTCTTT
few	-	TRBJ2-2	TRBV11-2	CASSVTRLTGELFF	TGTGCCAGCAGCGTTACTAGGCTCACCGGGGAGCTGTTTTTT
-	TRBD2	TRBJ2-3	TRBV20-1	CSASEIAGNTQYF	TGCAGTGCTAGTGAAATAGCGGGTAATACGCAGTATTTT
-	-	TRBJ1-2	TRBV6-5	CASSYSRINYGYTF	TGTGCCAGCAGTTACTCCAGGATTAACTATGGCTACACCTTC